This entry describes one T cell receptor (beta chain). Its antigen remains undetermined. No base qualities exist here, and no much larger clone lies one base off it. This specimen's treatment or condition label, per the study, means: roughly 18 received Ad26.COV2.S at low or high dose, single or two shots; about five received placebo; per-sample allocation not given. Repertoires of vaccine and placebo recipients were sequenced from samples taken on day 63 after the first injection. In Cohort 1b, about two dozen adults aged 18-55 years were enrolled at a single site in Boston, USA, between 29 July and 7 August 2020. Ad26.COV2.S was a replication-incompetent adenovirus type 26 vector expressing a prefusion-stabilized SARS-CoV-2 spike protein from the original Wuhan strain. These data belong to a study of Ad26.COV2.S vaccination and SARS-CoV-2 variants (TCRdb year 2021). At the level of the whole study: Donors in the vaccine arm were drawn from COV1001, a phase I-IIa trial of Ad26.COV2.S in healthy adults that was multicentre, randomized, double-blind and placebo-controlled. Dosing of Ad26.COV2.S was intramuscular, at either 5x10^10 or 1x10^11 viral particles, delivered as one shot or as two shots spaced 56 days apart. The specificity and breadth of SARS-CoV-2-reactive T cell receptors after Ad26.COV2.S vaccination were assessed by TCRbeta repertoire sequencing. The TCR-sequenced set comprised about 32 samples: some 19 Ad26.COV2.S vaccine recipients, 5 placebo recipients and 8 SARS-CoV-2 convalescent individuals. Participants in the trial were split at random into five groups of five each, receiving low-dose or high-dose Ad26.COV2.S once or twice, or else placebo on both occasions. Investigators did not know the trial group allocation while performing experiments and assessing outcomes. The full study reports these points: According to the authors, total T cell responses may have been underestimated by the TCR breadth and depth analyses. The study lacked the statistical power to compare responses across vaccine doses or regimens. Vaccine and placebo recipients had similar non-spike TCR breadth, a finding consistent with the vaccine containing only spike. Spike-specific TCR breadth was higher in Ad26.COV2.S recipients than in placebo recipients (P = 0.0014). Substantial breadth of spike-specific CD8+ and CD4+ T cell responses was reported after vaccination.

CDR1 SEHNR and CDR2 FQNEAQ are derived from the germline V gene (reference sequence). CDR3 length: 15 amino acids, cysteine to phenylalanine. The only DNA kept is the CDR3, 45 bases in frame from the first base. The germline V and J ends show losses of 5 bases and 6 bases respectively, and no gene match explains 6 bases of the junction. The immunoSEQ Assay was used to sequence TCRbeta CDR3 regions. After extraction, genomic DNA underwent amplification by bias-controlled multiplex PCR, followed by high-throughput sequencing. Concerning the study's data processing: To quantify the absolute abundance of every unique TCRbeta CDR3 region, sequences were collapsed and filtered. T cell fraction was estimated by normalizing TCRbeta template counts to usable DNA, with usable DNA measured through amplification of reference genes found in all nucleated cells. Repertoire TCRs were annotated as SARS-CoV-2-specific when V gene, CDR3 amino acid sequence and J gene were exactly matched to a known reactive TCR set. The reference SARS-CoV-2 TCR set came from MIRA and was filtered for enrichment in COVID-19-positive ImmuneCODE repertoires, removing public or cross-reactive TCRs. Using the MIRA antigens, annotated TCRs were further analysed by specific ORF or by position within an ORF. Depth was the summed frequency of annotated unique rearrangements, while breadth was defined as annotated unique rearrangements over total unique productive rearrangements. Group comparisons of TCR breadth used two-sided Wilcoxon rank-sum tests. Held by TCRdb, this immuneACCESS table contains in-frame sequences only and omits some clones. Under half of the omission traces to an unresolved V gene where checked; the cause of the rest is unknown. V and J calls and clone size come straight from that table; D and trimming were deduced from the DNA. This sample lists 440,000 or so clones; around 90% were detected once. The top ten clones comprise approximately 4.5% of the sample.

The TCR sequence derives from a person between 18 and 65 years old who received the Ad26.COV2.S COVID-19 vaccine or a placebo. The V gene is TRBV7-9 and the J gene is TRBJ2-2; 10 junctional bases match TRBD1. This sample comprised peripheral blood, obtained in a trial of Ad26.COV2.S vaccine versus placebo. The CDR3: CASSDDRGPSGELFF. The sequenced DNA: TGTGCCAGCAGCGACGACAGGGGGCCGTCCGGGGAGCTGTTTTTT. With the portions outside the CDR3 filled from the reference TRBV7-9 and TRBJ2-2 genes, the complete variable region becomes DTGVSQNPRHKITKRGQNVTFRCDPISEHNRLYWYRQTLGQGPEFLTYFQNEAQLEKSRLLSDRFSAERPKGSFSTLEIQRTEQGDSAMYLCASSDDRGPSGELFFGEGSRLTVL.